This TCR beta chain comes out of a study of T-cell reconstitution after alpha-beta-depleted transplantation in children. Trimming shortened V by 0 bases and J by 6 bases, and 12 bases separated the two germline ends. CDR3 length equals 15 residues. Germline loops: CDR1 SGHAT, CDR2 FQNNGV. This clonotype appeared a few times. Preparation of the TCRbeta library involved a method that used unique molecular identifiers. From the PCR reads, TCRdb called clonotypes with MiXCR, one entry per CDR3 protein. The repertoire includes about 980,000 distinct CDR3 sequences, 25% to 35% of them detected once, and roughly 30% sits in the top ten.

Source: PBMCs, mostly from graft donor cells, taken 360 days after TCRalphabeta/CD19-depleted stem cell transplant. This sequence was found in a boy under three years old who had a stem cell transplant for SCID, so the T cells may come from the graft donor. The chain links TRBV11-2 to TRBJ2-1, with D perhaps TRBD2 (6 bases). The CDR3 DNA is TGTGCCAGCAGCTTAGAAAGTCGGGGGTCCAATGAGCAGTTCTTC. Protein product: CASSLESRGSNEQFF.